This T cell receptor beta chain was retrieved from a study of control samples from healthy donors and cancer patients. The data were produced by immunoSEQ multiplex PCR, yet TCRdb's version contains in-frame clones alone and is incomplete. The repertoire holds roughly 150,000 clones, with 93% as singletons. Regarding this clone: This CDR3 is also generated by other DNA sequences in the sample.

Germline values: CDR1 SGDLS, CDR2 YYNGEE. Germline trimming cut 4 bases from V and 4 bases from J; bases unmatched to any gene: 4. The CDR3 has 15 residues. The sequence derives from a middle-aged man in good health. The sequenced sample consisted of blood. This sequence joins TRBV9 and TRBJ2-3, with 12 bases fitting TRBD2. The CDR3 sequence: CASSLAGGPPDTQYF. For the CDR3, the DNA is TGTGCCAGCAGCCTAGCGGGAGGGCCCCCAGATACGCAGTATTTT.